This is a list of T cell receptor beta chains from one sample in a study of T cell responses to AZD1222 COVID-19 vaccine. The data were produced by immunoSEQ multiplex PCR, yet TCRdb's version contains in-frame clones alone and is incomplete. The sample contains 73,000 or so clones, around three quarters of which appear only once. The sequencing here drew on peripheral blood, taken 28 days after the second AZD1222 dose. The source of these receptors is an adult who received the AZD1222 COVID-19 vaccine. Each CDR3 is given with its conserved first and last residue. Each record gives: J gene, clone size, V gene, CDR3 protein. The listing skips clone size in some rows; elsewhere it reads once, few, many or a size class.

J gene: TRBJ2-1
clone size: NA
V gene: TRBV2
CDR3 protein: CASSGETGSYNEQFF

J gene: TRBJ2-1
clone size: NA
V gene: TRBV13
CDR3 protein: CASSPPANTYNEQFF

J gene: TRBJ2-2
clone size: NA
V gene: TRBV10-3
CDR3 protein: CAISESGVTGELFF

J gene: TRBJ1-1
clone size: few
V gene: TRBV5-6
CDR3 protein: CASSSPGFMNTEAFF

J gene: TRBJ2-2
clone size: NA
V gene: TRBV2
CDR3 protein: CASRGTSGGTNTGELFF

J gene: TRBJ2-2
clone size: NA
V gene: TRBV3-1/TRBV3-2
CDR3 protein: CASSKGTNTGELFF

J gene: TRBJ2-5
clone size: NA
V gene: TRBV20-1
CDR3 protein: CSASLSGGAVETQYF

J gene: TRBJ2-3
clone size: NA
V gene: TRBV7-3
CDR3 protein: CASSLTRNGGGDTQYF

J gene: TRBJ1-2
clone size: NA
V gene: TRBV5-1
CDR3 protein: CASRDREIATF

J gene: TRBJ1-5
clone size: NA
V gene: TRBV7-8
CDR3 protein: CASSLAGGVPQPQHF

J gene: TRBJ1-4
clone size: NA
V gene: TRBV5-5
CDR3 protein: CASSLTSGPEVKLFF

J gene: TRBJ1-4
clone size: NA
V gene: TRBV20-1
CDR3 protein: CSASGGGFATNEKLFF

J gene: TRBJ1-5
clone size: NA
V gene: TRBV18
CDR3 protein: CASSPLRVTGQPQHF

J gene: TRBJ1-1
clone size: NA
V gene: TRBV11-2
CDR3 protein: CASSFGGNLNTEAFF

J gene: TRBJ2-3
clone size: NA
V gene: TRBV19
CDR3 protein: CASGKAGSGTDTQYF

J gene: TRBJ2-7
clone size: NA
V gene: TRBV5-1
CDR3 protein: CASSLLAGEPYEQYF

J gene: TRBJ2-1
clone size: NA
V gene: TRBV28
CDR3 protein: CASSFAEIDEQFF

J gene: TRBJ1-1
clone size: many
V gene: TRBV19
CDR3 protein: CASSIGGQGNTEAFF

J gene: TRBJ1-5
clone size: NA
V gene: TRBV5-1
CDR3 protein: CASSLGGVGQPQHF

J gene: TRBJ2-7
clone size: NA
V gene: TRBV28
CDR3 protein: CASSPGVQGLNEQYF

J gene: TRBJ2-1
clone size: NA
V gene: TRBV5-6
CDR3 protein: CASSGRDRPYNEQFF

J gene: TRBJ2-7
clone size: few
V gene: TRBV5-1
CDR3 protein: CASSLGFRPSSYEQYF

J gene: TRBJ2-2
clone size: few
V gene: TRBV30
CDR3 protein: CASQAPEGTGELFF

J gene: TRBJ2-7
clone size: NA
V gene: TRBV5-6
CDR3 protein: CASSLVQGYEQYF

J gene: TRBJ2-7
clone size: NA
V gene: TRBV18
CDR3 protein: CASSPVTSGRASEQYF

J gene: TRBJ2-3
clone size: NA
V gene: TRBV29-1
CDR3 protein: CSPILTQGPTDTQYF

J gene: TRBJ2-3
clone size: NA
V gene: TRBV7-8
CDR3 protein: CASSLYFMGLADTQYF

J gene: TRBJ2-3
clone size: NA
V gene: TRBV27
CDR3 protein: CASSLGGPTDTQYF

J gene: TRBJ2-3
clone size: NA
V gene: TRBV13
CDR3 protein: CASSQGQGPDTQYF

J gene: TRBJ2-3
clone size: NA
V gene: TRBV28
CDR3 protein: CASSPLAGGSSTRYF

J gene: TRBJ1-2
clone size: NA
V gene: TRBV27
CDR3 protein: CASSLRANYGYTF

J gene: TRBJ2-7
clone size: NA
V gene: TRBV7-2
CDR3 protein: CASSTAILREQYF

J gene: TRBJ1-2
clone size: NA
V gene: TRBV7-9
CDR3 protein: CASSPQGWDWYYGYTF

J gene: TRBJ1-1
clone size: NA
V gene: TRBV11-2
CDR3 protein: CASSLAGQNAFF

J gene: TRBJ1-2
clone size: NA
V gene: TRBV28
CDR3 protein: CASSPPGAGIYGYTF

J gene: TRBJ2-4
clone size: NA
V gene: TRBV7-8
CDR3 protein: CASSYTGGAAKNIQYF

J gene: TRBJ1-3
clone size: NA
V gene: TRBV5-6
CDR3 protein: CASSLLGRAGNTIYF

J gene: TRBJ1-5
clone size: few
V gene: TRBV10-3
CDR3 protein: CAISESLGNQPQHF

J gene: TRBJ2-5
clone size: NA
V gene: TRBV5-5
CDR3 protein: CASSPWTVRQETQYF

J gene: TRBJ2-1
clone size: NA
V gene: TRBV6-1
CDR3 protein: CASSDAAGEQFF

J gene: TRBJ1-1
clone size: once
V gene: TRBV9
CDR3 protein: CASSVQANTEAFF

J gene: TRBJ2-3
clone size: NA
V gene: TRBV4-2
CDR3 protein: CASSPAAGPASDTQYF

J gene: TRBJ2-7
clone size: NA
V gene: TRBV7-2
CDR3 protein: CASRQRDSSFYEQYF

J gene: TRBJ1-1
clone size: NA
V gene: TRBV18
CDR3 protein: CASQAGPRTTEAFF

J gene: TRBJ2-5
clone size: NA
V gene: TRBV5-6
CDR3 protein: CASSLGLEETQYF

J gene: TRBJ2-2
clone size: NA
V gene: TRBV21-1
CDR3 protein: CASSKVGLLAGGEGTGELFF

J gene: TRBJ2-7
clone size: NA
V gene: TRBV5-8
CDR3 protein: CASSSTGGSYEQYF

J gene: TRBJ1-5
clone size: few
V gene: TRBV30
CDR3 protein: CAWSGGQGIEQPQHF

J gene: TRBJ2-2
clone size: NA
V gene: TRBV29-1
CDR3 protein: CSVQTRVDTGELFF

J gene: TRBJ1-1
clone size: few
V gene: TRBV30
CDR3 protein: CAWRLFPINTEAFF

J gene: TRBJ2-2
clone size: NA
V gene: TRBV28
CDR3 protein: CASSPAGGGQGPGELFF

J gene: TRBJ1-6
clone size: NA
V gene: TRBV3-1/TRBV3-2
CDR3 protein: CASSRDREASPLHF

J gene: TRBJ2-7
clone size: once
V gene: TRBV2
CDR3 protein: CASSDWTGNTYEQYF

J gene: TRBJ1-5
clone size: NA
V gene: TRBV19
CDR3 protein: CASSMLNQPQHF

J gene: TRBJ2-3
clone size: NA
V gene: TRBV7-2
CDR3 protein: CASSLEDTQYF

J gene: TRBJ2-1
clone size: NA
V gene: TRBV5-6
CDR3 protein: CASSSAKRVYNEQFF

J gene: TRBJ1-1
clone size: NA
V gene: TRBV15
CDR3 protein: CATSRDRGSNTEAFF

J gene: TRBJ2-3
clone size: NA
V gene: TRBV7-7
CDR3 protein: CASSSDEAGTQYF

J gene: TRBJ2-5
clone size: NA
V gene: TRBV28
CDR3 protein: CASSLSILGETQYF

J gene: TRBJ2-2
clone size: NA
V gene: TRBV3-1/TRBV3-2
CDR3 protein: CASSQFSGGNTGELFF